The T cell receptor (beta chain) under discussion was sequenced for a study of blood T cell repertoires in COVID-19. Turning to the study itself: PBMCs, B-cell-depleted T cells, or T cells were the source of the cDNA or gDNA that made up the material.

Only in-frame clones appear in the TCRdb table, and some are missing; sequencing was by immunoSEQ multiplex PCR. Of around 200,000 clones in the sample, 85% to 90% were seen once. The V gene end was trimmed by 7 bases and the J gene end by 9 bases; junction bases not matched to a gene: 10. The CDR3 is made up of 14 amino acids. Germline CDR1 and CDR2: SNHLY and FYNNEI. Material for sequencing was PBMCs or T cells enriched from blood (not recorded which). The sequence was obtained from a woman aged 40-49 years with acute COVID-19. The chain recombines TRBV2 with TRBJ2-1, with TRBD1 identical over 9 bases. The CDR3 DNA reads TGTGCCAGCAACCTACAGGGGGCGCGAGGTGAGCAGTTCTTC. It codes for CASNLQGARGEQFF.